This T cell receptor (beta chain) came from a study of blood T cell repertoires in COVID-19. Looking at the study overall: The samples span acute and convalescent COVID-19 from the United States, Italy and Spain. PBMCs, B-cell-depleted T cells, or T cells provided the cDNA or gDNA that made up the material.

Germline CDR1 is LNHDA and CDR2 is SQIVND (reference sequence). V was clipped by 8 bases and J by 10 bases, with 8 bases between them. The length of the CDR3 is 10 residues. In the study's own analysis: Scientists estimated how many nucleated cells there were by amplifying reference gene primers. The assay was immunoSEQ multiplex PCR, and TCRdb's table has in-frame clones only and misses some. That table furnishes V, J and clone size, whereas the DNA furnished D and trimming. In the table there are 200,000 to 250,000 clones, less than 90% of which are singletons. The gene calls are TRBV19 and TRBJ1-4, with D uncertain. Sequencing input: peripheral blood. This clonotype originated in a woman aged 45-59 years with acute or convalescent COVID-19. The CDR3 reads CASEAGKLFF. CDR3 in DNA: TGTGCCAGTGAAGCGGGAAAACTGTTTTTT.